What follows are 32 T cell receptor beta chains derived from one specimen sequenced in a study of blood T cell repertoires in COVID-19. The data were produced by immunoSEQ multiplex PCR, yet TCRdb's version contains in-frame clones alone and is incomplete. The table lists 180,000 or so clones, roughly 88% of them singletons, with about 3.9% in the top ten. Specimen: peripheral blood. All receptors derive from a woman aged 25 to 39 with acute or convalescent COVID-19.

This clone was seen a few times. The chain employs TRBV3-1 (or the pseudogene TRBV3-2) and TRBJ2-7; a possible D gene is TRBD1 (6 bases). V lost 3 bases and J lost 3, with 9 bases in between. The germline V gene has CDR1 LGHDT and CDR2 YNNKEL (reference sequence). The CDR3 consists of 13 residues. This CDR3 reads CASSQADSYEQYF. CDR3 coding DNA: TGTGCCAGCAGCCAGGCGGACAGCTACGAGCAGTACTTC.

The chain couples TRBV9 to TRBJ2-5, with a possible D match to TRBD2 (6 bases). In germline, CDR1 is SGDLS, CDR2 YYNGEE. V was shortened by 0 bases and J by 4 bases, with 13 bases between the two germline ends. The CDR3 covers 15 residues. In nucleotides, the CDR3 is TGTGCCAGCAGCGTAGAAGGGACTTTAGGAGAGACCCAGTACTTC. This codes for CASSVEGTLGETQYF. Combining the CDR3 with reference TRBV9 and TRBJ2-5 gives the whole variable domain DSGVTQTPKHLITATGQRVTLRCSPRSGDLSVYWYQQSLDQGLQFLIQYYNGEERAKGNILERFSAQQFPDLHSELNLSSLELGDSALYFCASSVEGTLGETQYFGPGTRLLVL.

The chain couples TRBV9 to TRBJ2-7; maybe TRBD2 (6 bases). The CDR3 has 13 residues. Trimming cost V 0 bases and J 6 bases, with 10 bases left between them. The germline V gene has CDR1 SGDLS and CDR2 YYNGEE. Written as DNA, the CDR3 is TGTGCCAGCAGCGTAGAGGGTAGCGGCGAGCAGTACTTC. This translates into CASSVEGSGEQYF.

V usage is TRBV5-4 and J usage is TRBJ1-2, with D tentatively TRBD1 (6 bases). CDR1 SGHNT and CDR2 YYREEE come from the germline V gene (reference sequence). The CDR3 length is 13 residues. Deletions cut 1 base from V and 4 bases from J, with 8 bases between. The CDR3 nucleotides read TGTGCCAGCAGCTTGCAGGGGATCTATGGCTACACCTTC. Protein product: CASSLQGIYGYTF. The full variable domain, its missing parts supplied by reference TRBV5-4 and TRBJ1-2, is ETGVTQSPTHLIKTRGQQVTLRCSSQSGHNTVSWYQQALGQGPQFIFQYYREEENGRGNFPPRFSGLQFPNYSSELNVNALELDDSALYLCASSLQGIYGYTFGSGTRLTVV.

The chain links TRBV15 to TRBJ1-6; perhaps TRBD1 as D (5 bases). Trimming pared 8 bases from V and 5 bases from J, leaving 10 bases between. The CDR3 length is 13 residues. Germline CDR1 and CDR2: LNHNV and YYDKDF (reference sequence). Written as DNA, the CDR3 is TGTGCCACCGGGCGACAGAATAATTCACCCCTCCACTTT. Its protein product is CATGRQNNSPLHF.

V and J are TRBV2 and TRBJ2-1, with D perhaps TRBD2 (6 bases). This CDR3 spans 14 amino acids. V was cut by 8 bases and J by 6 bases, with 17 bases left in between. Germline lookup yields CDR1 SNHLY and CDR2 FYNNEI. The CDR3 nucleotides are TGTGCCAGCTTGATGTCTAGCGAATCCAATGAGCAGTTCTTC. The encoded protein is CASLMSSESNEQFF.

The genes are TRBV6-2 or TRBV6-3 and TRBJ2-7; TRBD1 matches at 7 bases. This CDR3 region has 14 residues. Germline CDR1 and CDR2: MNHEY and SVGEGT. The J segment lost 2 bases and the V segment lost 5 bases, leaving 6 bases of the junction unmatched. The CDR3 DNA sequence: TGTGCCAGCAGTGCAGGGACAGTTCCCTACGAGCAGTACTTC. It codes for CASSAGTVPYEQYF.

This chain connects TRBV29-1 to TRBJ2-3; 12 positions match TRBD2. Trimming at V came to 6 bases and at J to 4 bases, leaving 11 bases not matched to a gene. In germline, CDR1 is SQVTM, CDR2 ANQGSEA. This CDR3 spans 16 amino acids. CDR3 loop: CSVDYKTSGSPDTQYF. CDR3 DNA sequence: TGCAGCGTCGACTATAAGACTAGCGGGAGCCCAGATACGCAGTATTTT.

The chain joins TRBV3-1 (or the pseudogene TRBV3-2) to TRBJ1-4; D is unresolved. V was clipped by 2 bases and J by 10 bases, with 11 bases between them. The CDR3 runs 13 residues. Germline lookup yields CDR1 LGHDT and CDR2 YNNKEL (reference sequence). CDR3: CASSQFREGKLFF. CDR3 DNA: TGTGCCAGCAGCCAATTCAGAGAGGGAAAACTGTTTTTT.

CDR3 bases: TGTGCCAGCAGTCGGGGACTAGCGGGAGCGGAAGAGACCCAGTACTTC. Its protein is CASSRGLAGAEETQYF. The chain couples TRBV25-1 to TRBJ2-5; TRBD2 agrees at 14 bases. Unmatched junction bases numbered 5, after V lost 5 bases and J lost 3 bases. CDR3 length: 16 residues. The V gene's germline CDR1 is MGHDK and CDR2 SYGVNS.

This clone was picked up one time. The chain links TRBV9 to TRBJ1-1, with D possibly TRBD1 on 6 matching bases. Trimming took off 0 bases at V and 5 bases at J, with 8 bases between the two ends. This CDR3 has 13 residues. Germline V lookup: CDR1 SGDLS, CDR2 YYNGEE. CDR3 coding DNA: TGTGCCAGCAGCGTAGAGAGGGGGACTGAAGCTTTCTTT. Its translation is CASSVERGTEAFF.

The chain couples TRBV7-9 to TRBJ2-5; tentative D call: TRBD1 (6 bases). V lost 5 bases and J lost 4, with 14 bases in between. Germline V gives CDR1 SEHNR, CDR2 FQNEAQ (reference sequence). The CDR3 has 14 amino acids. The CDR3 coding sequence is TGTGCCAGCAGCCGAGGGGGTCTAGGAGAGACCCAGTACTTC. Translating it yields CASSRGGLGETQYF.

This chain links TRBV5-1 with TRBJ2-1; TRBD1 aligns across 7 bases. V lost 4 bases and J lost 7; bases outside the gene matches: 11. CDR1 is SGHRS, CDR2 YFSETQ, per germline. The CDR3 contains 15 residues. CDR3 bases: TGCGCCAGCAGCCAAGGGGGCAAACTTTGGAATGAGCAGTTCTTC. It is translated as CASSQGGKLWNEQFF.

The J gene is TRBJ2-7, the V gene TRBV19; 10 bases are shared with TRBD2. Germline assignment: CDR1 LNHDA and CDR2 SQIVND (reference sequence). Trimming removed 4 bases from V and 8 bases from J; junction bases left unmatched: 11. The CDR3 extends over 15 amino acids. Written as DNA, the CDR3 is TGTGCCAGTAGTACCACGCCGGGACTAGCGACGCAGCAGTACTTC. It specifies CASSTTPGLATQQYF.

For this clone: Being one base from a much bigger clone, this may be a read error. The identical CDR3 is also encoded by other nucleotide sequences in the sample. The rearrangement uses TRBV6-6 and TRBJ2-7; TRBD1 aligns across 10 bases. The germline CDR1 and CDR2 sequences are MNHNY and SVGAGI (reference sequence). This CDR3 has 13 residues. The CDR3 DNA reads TGTGCCAGCAGTCGGGACAGGGGTAACGAGCAGTATTTC. Translation: CASSRDRGNEQYF.

The rearrangement joins TRBV5-4 to TRBJ2-2; 11 bases are shared with TRBD1. Germline V gives CDR1 SGHNT, CDR2 YYREEE (reference sequence). The CDR3 sequence is 14 residues long. V was clipped by 7 bases and J by 7 bases; unmatched bases: 6. CDR3 bases: TGTGCCAGCCTCCGGGACAGGGGGGTCGGGGAGCTGTTTTTT. Translating it yields CASLRDRGVGELFF. Full variable domain (missing parts from reference TRBV5-4 and TRBJ2-2): ETGVTQSPTHLIKTRGQQVTLRCSSQSGHNTVSWYQQALGQGPQFIFQYYREEENGRGNFPPRFSGLQFPNYSSELNVNALELDDSALYLCASLRDRGVGELFFGEGSRLTVL.

The chain links TRBV28 to TRBJ2-7; D perhaps matches TRBD2 (5 bases). CDR3 length: 16 residues. Trimming pared 5 bases from V and 0 bases from J, leaving 17 bases between. Germline CDR1 MDHEN, CDR2 SYDVKM. CDR3 nucleotide sequence: TGTGCCAGCAGTCCCCCCCGGGATAGGTCCTCCTACGAGCAGTACTTC. Protein sequence: CASSPPRDRSSYEQYF.

The chain employs TRBV4-1 and TRBJ1-4; D is undetermined. V was cut by 2 bases and J by 8 bases, with 9 bases left in between. Germline V gene data show CDR1 as MGHRA and CDR2 as YSYEKL. The CDR3 sequence is 13 residues long. The DNA for the CDR3 is TGCGCCAGCAGCCAACTAATGAACGAAAAACTGTTTTTT. Protein product: CASSQLMNEKLFF.

The rearrangement links TRBV2 to TRBJ1-6; D is ambiguous. The CDR3 is 15 residues long. The V gene lost 6 bases and the J gene lost 9 bases, with 18 bases spanning the gap. Germline loops: CDR1 SNHLY, CDR2 FYNNEI. CDR3 region: CASRATDLEISPLHF. CDR3 DNA: TGTGCCAGCAGAGCGACTGATTTGGAGATTTCACCCCTCCACTTT.

The rearrangement uses TRBV10-3 and TRBJ1-2; 7 bases map to TRBD1. Germline V lookup: CDR1 ENHRY, CDR2 SYGVKD. The CDR3 consists of 12 residues. Trimming took 4 bases from V and 8 from J; bases not matched to a gene: 4. The CDR3 here is CAISGQGIGYTF. The CDR3 coding sequence is TGTGCCATCAGTGGACAGGGAATAGGCTACACCTTC.

V usage is TRBV7-9 and J usage is TRBJ1-1; 7 bases match TRBD1. The ends lost 5 bases at V and 8 bases at J; junction bases unmatched: 2. CDR1 SEHNR and CDR2 FQNEAQ come from the germline V gene (reference sequence). The CDR3 length is 11 residues. The CDR3 region is CASSQGQEAFF. Written as DNA, the CDR3 is TGTGCCAGCAGCCAGGGACAGGAAGCTTTCTTT.

The J gene is TRBJ2-1, the V gene TRBV2, with 7 nucleotides matching TRBD2. The V segment lost 4 bases and the J segment 6 bases; nucleotides outside the gene matches: 6. This CDR3 comprises 14 residues. In germline, CDR1 is SNHLY, CDR2 FYNNEI. The CDR3 DNA is TGTGCCAGCAGTGCTCGGACTAGAAGCAATGAGCAGTTCTTC. It is translated as CASSARTRSNEQFF.

The chain joins TRBV6-4 to TRBJ1-5; D perhaps matches TRBD1 (6 bases). V was pared by 9 bases and J by 5 bases, with 32 bases between. Germline CDR1 MRHNA, CDR2 SNTAGT. This CDR3 contains 19 residues. In nucleotides, the CDR3 is TGTGCCAGTGGTCTCATAGTTAAGATCAGGGGCGCCGAGGATCAGCCCCAGCATTTT. This codes for CASGLIVKIRGAEDQPQHF.

This chain links TRBV14 with TRBJ2-5; the match to TRBD1 covers 7 bases. Germline CDR1 and CDR2: SGHDN and FVKESK. V shed 3 bases and J 5 bases; nucleotides not matched to a gene: 9. The CDR3 runs 15 residues. CDR3: CASSQGTTGLETQYF. In DNA form, the CDR3 reads TGTGCCAGCAGCCAGGGGACGACAGGGTTGGAGACCCAGTACTTC.

A single count supports this clone. The chain employs TRBV13 and TRBJ2-5, with D possibly being TRBD2 (6 bases). The CDR3 is made up of 14 amino acids. The V end was cut by 1 base, the J end by 5 bases, with 11 bases between. Per germline, CDR1 PRHDT and CDR2 FYEKMQ (reference sequence). The CDR3 DNA is TGTGCCAGCAGCTTAGCGGGAGATTGGGAGACCCAGTACTTC. Its translation: CASSLAGDWETQYF.

The chain carries TRBV28 and TRBJ2-1; D perhaps matches TRBD1 (5 bases). Germline assignment: CDR1 MDHEN and CDR2 SYDVKM. This CDR3 spans 13 amino acids. With 6 bases removed from V and 5 bases from J, the gap between germline ends came to 11 bases. CDR3: CASSRRQHNEQFF. The CDR3 coding sequence is TGTGCCAGCAGCCGGAGACAGCACAATGAGCAGTTCTTC.

The chain combines TRBV5-1 with TRBJ2-7, with TRBD1 identical over 9 bases. The CDR3 consists of 17 residues. Per the germline V gene, CDR1 is SGHRS and CDR2 is YFSETQ. The J segment lost 5 bases and the V segment lost 0 bases, leaving 12 bases of the junction unmatched. The CDR3 DNA is TGCGCCAGCAGCTTGGAACCGCTGGGACAGGGTGTAAACGAGCAGTACTTC. This translates into CASSLEPLGQGVNEQYF.

The chain combines TRBV9 with TRBJ2-7, with TRBD2 matching over 12 bases. CDR3 length: 14 residues. Trimming removed 4 bases from V and 4 bases from J; junction bases left unmatched: 3. In germline, CDR1 is SGDLS, CDR2 YYNGEE. CDR3 loop: CASSPLAGGYEQYF. The DNA for the CDR3 is TGTGCCAGCAGCCCACTAGCGGGGGGTTACGAGCAGTACTTC.

This clone came up a few times. As DNA, the CDR3 is TGTGCCACCAGCAGAGCGGCCGGCGGGGAGGCCATATATTTT. Protein: CATSRAAGGEAIYF. The chain carries TRBV15 and TRBJ1-3, with D unclear. V was cut by 1 base and J by 11 bases, with 15 bases left in between. Germline V CDR1 and CDR2: LNHNV, YYDKDF (reference sequence). The CDR3 is 14 amino acids.

This chain connects TRBV11-2 to TRBJ2-2, with a tentative D call TRBD2 (5 bases). Between the trimmed V and J ends, which lost 4 bases and 1 base, there was a span of 13 bases. Germline CDR1 is SGHAT and CDR2 is FQNNGV. CDR3 size: 16 residues. The DNA for the CDR3 is TGTGCCAGCAGCTCCAGCCCGAGCGGGAACACCGGGGAGCTGTTTTTT. Translation gives CASSSSPSGNTGELFF.

This clone was counted once. The chain links TRBV4-2 to TRBJ2-1; the D gene is possibly TRBD2 (6 bases). Trimming stripped 0 bases from V and 10 bases from J, with 16 bases between. The CDR3 totals 15 residues. Germline V gene sequence: CDR1 LGHNA, CDR2 YNFKEQ. This chain's CDR3 is CASSQDRLLAIEQFF. Here the CDR3 DNA reads TGTGCCAGCAGCCAAGATCGGTTACTAGCCATCGAGCAGTTCTTC.

The chain couples TRBV28 to TRBJ1-1, with a tentative D call TRBD1 (6 bases). V lost 5 bases, J lost 0 bases, and 13 bases lay in between. The length of the CDR3 is 15 residues. The germline V gene encodes CDR1 MDHEN and CDR2 SYDVKM. The chain's CDR3 is CASSTRTVMNTEAFF. The CDR3 DNA is TGTGCCAGCAGTACCCGGACAGTTATGAACACTGAAGCTTTCTTT.